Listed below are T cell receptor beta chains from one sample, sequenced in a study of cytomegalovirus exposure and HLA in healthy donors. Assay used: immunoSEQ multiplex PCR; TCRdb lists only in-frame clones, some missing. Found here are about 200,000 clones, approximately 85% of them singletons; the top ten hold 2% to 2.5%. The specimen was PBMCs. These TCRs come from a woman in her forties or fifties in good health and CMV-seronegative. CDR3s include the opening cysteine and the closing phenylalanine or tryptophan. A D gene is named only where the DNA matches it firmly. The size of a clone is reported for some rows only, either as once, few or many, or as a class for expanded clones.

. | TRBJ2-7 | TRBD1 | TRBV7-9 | TGTTCCTCCCGGGACAGGGGCATCAGGGGCGAGCAGTACTTC | CSSRDRGIRGEQYF
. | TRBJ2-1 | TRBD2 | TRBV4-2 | TGTGCCAGCAGCCGATCTGAAGGGACTACTTCCTACAATGAGCAGTTCTTC | CASSRSEGTTSYNEQFF
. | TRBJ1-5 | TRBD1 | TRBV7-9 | TGTGCCAGCAGCTCCGGACAGGGTAGCGGCAATCAGCCCCAGCATTTT | CASSSGQGSGNQPQHF
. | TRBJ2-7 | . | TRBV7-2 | TGTGCCAGCAGCGTCAGGACATCCGGCTCCTACGAGCAGTACTTC | CASSVRTSGSYEQYF
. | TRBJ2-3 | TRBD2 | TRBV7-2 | TGTGCCAGCAGCTTAGGTATCGAGCGGGAAAGCACAGATACGCAGTATTTT | CASSLGIERESTDTQYF
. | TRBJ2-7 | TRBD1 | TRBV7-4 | TGTGCCAGCAGACGCGGGACAGGGAGGTCCTACGAGCAGTACTTC | CASRRGTGRSYEQYF
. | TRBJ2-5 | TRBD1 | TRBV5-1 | TGCGCCAGCAGCTTGCGGACAGGGCGCGGGGAGACCCAGTACTTC | CASSLRTGRGETQYF
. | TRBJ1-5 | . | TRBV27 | TGTGCCAGCAGTTTAGTGCAGGGAAGCAATCAGCCCCAGCATTTT | CASSLVQGSNQPQHF
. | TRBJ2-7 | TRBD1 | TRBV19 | TGTGCCTCCAAGGAACGGATGACAGGGGTCGAGCAGTACTTC | CASKERMTGVEQYF
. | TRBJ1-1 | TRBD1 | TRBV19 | TGTGCCAGTGGGACAGGGGGTAGAGGGGACACTGAAGCTTTCTTT | CASGTGGRGDTEAFF
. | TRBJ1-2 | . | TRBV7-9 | TGTGCCAGCAGCTTAGCGTGGACAGAGAGCTACACCTTC | CASSLAWTESYTF
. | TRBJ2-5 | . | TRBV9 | TGTGCCAGCAGCCCAGAGGAGACAGGGCCCGGGGGAGAGACCCAGTACTTC | CASSPEETGPGGETQYF
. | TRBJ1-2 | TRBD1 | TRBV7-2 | TGTGCCAGCAGCTTCACTTCAACCGGGACAGCTAACTATGGCTACACCTTC | CASSFTSTGTANYGYTF
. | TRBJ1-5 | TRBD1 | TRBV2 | TGTGCCAGCAGTTACTCCCTGGACAGGGAGGACGATCAGCCCCAGCATTTT | CASSYSLDREDDQPQHF
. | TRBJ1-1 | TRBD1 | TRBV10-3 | TGTGCCATCAGTTTACAGGGGGCGCGGACTGAAGCTTTCTTT | CAISLQGARTEAFF
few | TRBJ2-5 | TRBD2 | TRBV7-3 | TGTGCCAGCAGCTTAGGCGGGAGGGGTGAGACCCAGTACTTC | CASSLGGRGETQYF
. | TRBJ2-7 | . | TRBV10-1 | TGCGCCAGCAGTGACGGGAGAGAATCCTACGAGCAGTACTTC | CASSDGRESYEQYF
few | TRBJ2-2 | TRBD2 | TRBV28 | TGTGCCAGCAGTGTTATAGCGGGAGTCACCGGGGAGCTGTTTTTT | CASSVIAGVTGELFF
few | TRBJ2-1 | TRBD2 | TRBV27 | TGTGCCAGCAGTTTAAAGTTTAGCGGGACCAACAATGAGCAGTTCTTC | CASSLKFSGTNNEQFF
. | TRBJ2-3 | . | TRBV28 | TGTGCCAGCAGTACCAGAACAGATACGCAGTATTTT | CASSTRTDTQYF
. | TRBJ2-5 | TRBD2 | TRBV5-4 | TGTGCCAGCAGCTTAGGACTAGCCGCGGAGCAAGAGACCCAGTACTTC | CASSLGLAAEQETQYF
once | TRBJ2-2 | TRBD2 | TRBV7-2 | TGTGCCAGCAGACCTACTAGCGCCACCGGGGAGCTGTTTTTT | CASRPTSATGELFF
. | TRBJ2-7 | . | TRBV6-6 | TGTGCCAGCAGTTACTCGGGGGGGCGACCCTCCTACGAGCAGTACTTC | CASSYSGGRPSYEQYF
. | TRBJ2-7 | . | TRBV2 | TGTGCCAGCAGTGACGGGACACCAGCCTTCTACGAGCAGTACTTC | CASSDGTPAFYEQYF
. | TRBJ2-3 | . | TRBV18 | TGTGCCAGCTCACCACCGGGCGGGGGCACAGATACGCAGTATTTT | CASSPPGGGTDTQYF
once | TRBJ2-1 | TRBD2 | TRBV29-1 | TGCAGCTCCCTCGGACTAGCGGGAGTGGATGAGCAGTTCTTC | CSSLGLAGVDEQFF
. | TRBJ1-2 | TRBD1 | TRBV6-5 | TGTGCCAGCAGTTATTTCAGGGGGAACTATGGCTACACCTTC | CASSYFRGNYGYTF
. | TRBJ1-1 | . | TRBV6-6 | TGTGCCAGCAGTTACTCGAGGCAGACTGAAGCTTTCTTT | CASSYSRQTEAFF
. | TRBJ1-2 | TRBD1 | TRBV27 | TGTGCCAGCAGTCAACAGGGGATATTGGGCTACACCTTC | CASSQQGILGYTF
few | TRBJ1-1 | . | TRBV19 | TGTGCCAGTAGTATATCGGACACGGCTGAAGCTTTCTTT | CASSISDTAEAFF
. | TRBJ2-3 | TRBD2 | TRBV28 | TGTGCCAGCAGTTTGGGAGGACTAGCGGGAGTAACAGATACGCAGTATTTT | CASSLGGLAGVTDTQYF
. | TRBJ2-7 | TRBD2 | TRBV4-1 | TGCGCCAGCAGCCCTAAAGGACTAGCGGGAGGTGCCCCCTACGAGCAGTACTTC | CASSPKGLAGGAPYEQYF
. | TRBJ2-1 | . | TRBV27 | TGTGCCAGCAGTTTATCTAGCGGACACAATGAGCAGTTCTTC | CASSLSSGHNEQFF
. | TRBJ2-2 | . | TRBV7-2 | TGTGCCAGCAGCACCGGACTATTGAACACCGGGGAGCTGTTTTTT | CASSTGLLNTGELFF
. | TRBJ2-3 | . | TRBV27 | TGTGCCAGCAGTTCCAACCTATGGCGGGATAACACAGATACGCAGTATTTT | CASSSNLWRDNTDTQYF
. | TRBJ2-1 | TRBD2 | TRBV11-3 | TGTGCCAGCAGCCCACGGGGCGGGAGTAGTCATGAGCAGTTCTTC | CASSPRGGSSHEQFF
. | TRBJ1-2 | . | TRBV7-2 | TGTGCCAGCAGCTTAGCGAGCTATGGCTACACCTTC | CASSLASYGYTF
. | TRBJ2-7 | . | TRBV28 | TGTGCCAGTCAACAGGGGGGGGGCTACTACGAGCAGTACTTC | CASQQGGGYYEQYF
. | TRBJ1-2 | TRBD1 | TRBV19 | TGTGCCAGTAGTCACCCAACCGGGACAGAATATGGCTACACCTTC | CASSHPTGTEYGYTF
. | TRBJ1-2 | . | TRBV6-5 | TGTGCCAGCAGTTACTCGGGAACAGGGCTTGGCTACACCTTC | CASSYSGTGLGYTF
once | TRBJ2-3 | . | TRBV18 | TGTGCCAGCTCACCACAAGGTCGGAGGGGAGGCACAGATACGCAGTATTTT | CASSPQGRRGGTDTQYF
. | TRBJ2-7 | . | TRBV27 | TGTGCCAGCAGTCTGGACTGGACCTACGAGCAGTACTTC | CASSLDWTYEQYF
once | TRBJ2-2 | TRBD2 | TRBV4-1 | TGCGCCAGCAGCCAAGAATCTAGCGGGAGCCTTAGCGGGGAGCTGTTTTTT | CASSQESSGSLSGELFF
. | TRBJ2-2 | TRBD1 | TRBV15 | TGTGCCACCAGGAACAGGGGGCGGGTGGACACCGGGGAGCTGTTTTTT | CATRNRGRVDTGELFF
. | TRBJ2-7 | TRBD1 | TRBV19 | TGTGCCAGTAGTAAGGGGACAGACTACGAGCAGTACTTC | CASSKGTDYEQYF
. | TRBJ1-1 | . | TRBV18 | TGTGCCAGCTCACCACGAGTTCCCGGGAACACTGAAGCTTTCTTT | CASSPRVPGNTEAFF
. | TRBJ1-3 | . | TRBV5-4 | TGTGCCAGCAGCTTGGGTCTTCAGGGGCTGGGAAACACCATATATTTT | CASSLGLQGLGNTIYF
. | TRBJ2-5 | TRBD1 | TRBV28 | TGTGCCACTCGACAGGGCCAAGAGACCCAGTACTTC | CATRQGQETQYF
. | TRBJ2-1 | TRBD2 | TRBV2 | TGTGCCAGCAGTGGCGGGAGCCATGAGCAGTTCTTC | CASSGGSHEQFF
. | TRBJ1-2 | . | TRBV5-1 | TGCGCCAGCAGCTTGGCGGGAGTAATCTATGGCTACACCTTC | CASSLAGVIYGYTF